This TCR beta chain was profiled in a study of T-cell reconstitution after alpha-beta-depleted transplantation in children. Study results and limitations: Hyperexpanded clones declined; after one year, newly produced T cells mostly supplied diversity. Several hundred expanded graft clones reportedly gave rise to the alpha-beta T cells present about two months after transplant. Surviving recipient T cells and thymic progenitors accounted for the high day-60 TCRbeta diversity observed in some patients.

The CDR3 loop spans 12 amino acids. The ends were cut back, 1 base at V and 5 bases at J, with 9 bases in the middle. Germline V gene data show CDR1 as DFQATT and CDR2 as SNEGSKA (reference sequence). This clonotype has ten or more counts. The antigen is unknown. The authors prepared the TCRbeta library with unique molecular identifiers. From the PCR reads, TCRdb called clonotypes with MiXCR, one entry per CDR3 protein. The data hold some 600,000 distinct CDR3 sequences, with over 10% observed a single time. The genes are TRBV20-1 and TRBJ2-7; D gene uncertain. This receptor was taken from a male patient between 5 and 17 years old who had a stem cell transplant for acute myeloid leukemia, so the T cells may come from the graft donor. The sample consisted of PBMCs, mostly from graft donor cells, taken 360 days after TCRalphabeta/CD19-depleted stem cell transplant. CDR3 DNA: TGCAGTGCTAGAGTGGCTACGGACGAGCAGTACTTC. Translation: CSARVATDEQYF.